Listed below are T cell receptor beta chains from one sample, sequenced in a study of technical replicates of blood from several donors. The method was immunoSEQ multiplex PCR; TCRdb's version includes in-frame clones alone and lacks a portion of them. Among around 80,000 clones, 89% were seen once, and the ten largest hold approximately 0.42%. The sample taken for sequencing was T cells isolated from PBMCs. The source is a human donor in good health. Each CDR3 is given with its conserved first and last residue. The D gene is left open where the match is weak. Some rows mark clone size as missing; the rest say once, few, many or name a class of expanded clone.

v_gene: TRBV5-1
abundance: once
d_gene: .
j_gene: TRBJ1-1
CDR3nt: TGCGCCAGCAGCTCTAGCCTTAACACTGAAGCTTTCTTT
CDR3aa: CASSSSLNTEAFF

v_gene: TRBV7-9
abundance: .
d_gene: TRBD1
j_gene: TRBJ1-4
CDR3nt: TGTGCCAGCAGGACAGACAGGGGAAATGAAAAACTGTTTTTT
CDR3aa: CASRTDRGNEKLFF

v_gene: TRBV7-9
abundance: .
d_gene: .
j_gene: TRBJ1-5
CDR3nt: TGTGCCAGCAGCTTAGGGACAGTTAATAGCAATCAGCCCCAGCATTTT
CDR3aa: CASSLGTVNSNQPQHF

v_gene: TRBV28
abundance: .
d_gene: .
j_gene: TRBJ1-2
CDR3nt: TGTGCCAGCATGAGTCAGGGTGGGGAAGCTAACTATGGCTACACCTTC
CDR3aa: CASMSQGGEANYGYTF

v_gene: TRBV25-1
abundance: .
d_gene: .
j_gene: TRBJ2-7
CDR3nt: TGTGCCAGCAGCCGAGAGACAGCGAAACCCTACGAGCAGTACTTC
CDR3aa: CASSRETAKPYEQYF

v_gene: TRBV10-3
abundance: .
d_gene: .
j_gene: TRBJ2-3
CDR3nt: TGTGCCATCACGAGAGCGGATACGCAGTATTTT
CDR3aa: CAITRADTQYF

v_gene: TRBV5-3
abundance: .
d_gene: .
j_gene: TRBJ2-7
CDR3nt: TGTGCCAGAAGCTTCCGGGTCCCCTACGAGCAGTACTTC
CDR3aa: CARSFRVPYEQYF

v_gene: TRBV30
abundance: .
d_gene: .
j_gene: TRBJ2-7
CDR3nt: TGTGCCTGGAGTACGACTGGAACCTACGAGCAGTACTTC
CDR3aa: CAWSTTGTYEQYF

v_gene: TRBV14
abundance: .
d_gene: TRBD2
j_gene: TRBJ2-7
CDR3nt: TGTGCCAGCAGCCAAGGCGGGAGTTACGAGCAGTACTTC
CDR3aa: CASSQGGSYEQYF

v_gene: TRBV30
abundance: .
d_gene: TRBD1
j_gene: TRBJ2-7
CDR3nt: TGTGCCTGGACCGCGGACAGGGCTTACGAGCAGTACTTC
CDR3aa: CAWTADRAYEQYF

v_gene: TRBV7-2
abundance: .
d_gene: TRBD2
j_gene: TRBJ2-3
CDR3nt: TGTGCCAGCAGCTGGAGCGGGAAGAGCACAGATACGCAGTATTTT
CDR3aa: CASSWSGKSTDTQYF

v_gene: TRBV20-1
abundance: .
d_gene: .
j_gene: TRBJ2-3
CDR3nt: TGCAGTGGTGGGGGCAGGGATACGCAGTATTTT
CDR3aa: CSGGGRDTQYF

v_gene: TRBV15
abundance: .
d_gene: .
j_gene: TRBJ1-5
CDR3nt: TGTGCCACCAGCAGAGAGGAAGGGGATCAGCCCCAGCATTTT
CDR3aa: CATSREEGDQPQHF

v_gene: TRBV9
abundance: once
d_gene: .
j_gene: TRBJ2-7
CDR3nt: TGTGCCAGCAGCGGACTCGACAGCAAGTACGAGCAGTACTTC
CDR3aa: CASSGLDSKYEQYF

v_gene: TRBV11-3
abundance: .
d_gene: TRBD1
j_gene: TRBJ2-4
CDR3nt: TGTGCCAGCAGCCCAGAGGGGGCATGGGGAAACATTCAGTACTTC
CDR3aa: CASSPEGAWGNIQYF

v_gene: TRBV19
abundance: .
d_gene: TRBD1
j_gene: TRBJ2-7
CDR3nt: TGTGCCAGTAGTACCGTCGGACAGGGGGAGTCCAGGACCTACGAGCAGTACTTC
CDR3aa: CASSTVGQGESRTYEQYF

v_gene: TRBV13
abundance: .
d_gene: TRBD2
j_gene: TRBJ2-1
CDR3nt: TGTGCCAGCACCGGAATGACTAGCGGGAGTATTGGGGACAATGAGCAGTTCTTC
CDR3aa: CASTGMTSGSIGDNEQFF

v_gene: TRBV11-2
abundance: .
d_gene: TRBD2
j_gene: TRBJ2-1
CDR3nt: TGTGCCAGCAGCTCCGGGACTAGGGTCTACAATGAGCAGTTCTTC
CDR3aa: CASSSGTRVYNEQFF

v_gene: TRBV28
abundance: .
d_gene: TRBD1
j_gene: TRBJ2-7
CDR3nt: TGTGCCAGCAGTCCCTGGGGACAGGGGGCGGACGAGCAGTACTTC
CDR3aa: CASSPWGQGADEQYF

v_gene: TRBV9
abundance: once
d_gene: .
j_gene: TRBJ2-1
CDR3nt: TGTGCCAGCAGCGTTTACAGGGACAATGAGCAGTTCTTC
CDR3aa: CASSVYRDNEQFF

v_gene: TRBV28
abundance: .
d_gene: TRBD1
j_gene: TRBJ1-1
CDR3nt: TGTGCCAGTTTCACCAGGGGGATGAACACTGAAGCTTTCTTT
CDR3aa: CASFTRGMNTEAFF

v_gene: TRBV27
abundance: once
d_gene: TRBD2
j_gene: TRBJ2-3
CDR3nt: TGTGCCAGCAGTTCAGATGGGGGAGGGCCGAATACGCAGTATTTT
CDR3aa: CASSSDGGGPNTQYF

v_gene: TRBV14
abundance: .
d_gene: .
j_gene: TRBJ2-7
CDR3nt: TGTGCCAGCAGCCAAGATCTCGCAGGGTTGTTCGAGCAGTACTTC
CDR3aa: CASSQDLAGLFEQYF

v_gene: TRBV9
abundance: .
d_gene: .
j_gene: TRBJ2-1
CDR3nt: TGTGCCAGCGGAGGGGACGGCTACTCCTACAATGAGCAGTTCTTC
CDR3aa: CASGGDGYSYNEQFF

v_gene: TRBV28
abundance: .
d_gene: .
j_gene: TRBJ1-3
CDR3nt: TGTGCCAGCAGTCCCCTCGGACAGAGCTCTGGAAACACCATATATTTT
CDR3aa: CASSPLGQSSGNTIYF

v_gene: TRBV7-6
abundance: .
d_gene: .
j_gene: TRBJ1-4
CDR3nt: TGTGCCAGCAGCTACGGGGCAACTAATGAAAAACTGTTTTTT
CDR3aa: CASSYGATNEKLFF

v_gene: TRBV4-1
abundance: .
d_gene: TRBD2
j_gene: TRBJ2-1
CDR3nt: TGCGCCAGCAGCCAGGGGGGGACTAGCGGACCTTACAATGAGCAGTTCTTC
CDR3aa: CASSQGGTSGPYNEQFF

v_gene: TRBV6-6
abundance: .
d_gene: .
j_gene: TRBJ1-1
CDR3nt: TGTGCCAGCAGTTACTCGACTGTGAACACTGAAGCTTTCTTT
CDR3aa: CASSYSTVNTEAFF

v_gene: TRBV6-5
abundance: .
d_gene: .
j_gene: TRBJ1-4
CDR3nt: TGTGCCAGCAGTTACTCGAGATGGAGAAATGAAAAACTGTTTTTT
CDR3aa: CASSYSRWRNEKLFF

v_gene: TRBV19
abundance: .
d_gene: .
j_gene: TRBJ1-2
CDR3nt: TGTGCCAGTAGTTCGACAAGTGGCTACACCTTC
CDR3aa: CASSSTSGYTF

v_gene: TRBV4-1
abundance: once
d_gene: TRBD1
j_gene: TRBJ1-1
CDR3nt: TGCGCCAGCAGCCCAAAAGACAGGGGGTACACTGAAGCTTTCTTT
CDR3aa: CASSPKDRGYTEAFF

v_gene: TRBV30
abundance: .
d_gene: TRBD1
j_gene: TRBJ1-2
CDR3nt: TGTGCCTGGAGTCCCGGGACAGGGTTACATGGCTACACCTTC
CDR3aa: CAWSPGTGLHGYTF

v_gene: TRBV29-1
abundance: .
d_gene: TRBD1
j_gene: TRBJ1-4
CDR3nt: TGCAGCGTAGCTACAGGGGAGCTGGATGAAAAACTGTTTTTT
CDR3aa: CSVATGELDEKLFF

v_gene: TRBV19
abundance: .
d_gene: .
j_gene: TRBJ2-3
CDR3nt: TGTGCCAGTAGTATAGAGTGGGAGAAAAATACGCAGTATTTT
CDR3aa: CASSIEWEKNTQYF

v_gene: TRBV27
abundance: .
d_gene: .
j_gene: TRBJ2-1
CDR3nt: TGTGCCAGCAGTTTTCTGGGGAGTGGGTACAATGAGCAGTTCTTC
CDR3aa: CASSFLGSGYNEQFF

v_gene: TRBV9
abundance: .
d_gene: TRBD1
j_gene: TRBJ1-2
CDR3nt: TGTGCCAGCAGCCAAGGGGGCTCGGATGGCTACACCTTC
CDR3aa: CASSQGGSDGYTF

v_gene: TRBV11-2
abundance: .
d_gene: .
j_gene: TRBJ2-4
CDR3nt: TGTGCCAGCAGCTCGGATCCACAGGGCCCCATTCAGTACTTC
CDR3aa: CASSSDPQGPIQYF

v_gene: TRBV5-1
abundance: .
d_gene: TRBD2
j_gene: TRBJ2-7
CDR3nt: TGCGCCAGCAGCTTTACCGGGACTAGACCTTACGAGCAGTACTTC
CDR3aa: CASSFTGTRPYEQYF

v_gene: TRBV7-7
abundance: .
d_gene: TRBD1
j_gene: TRBJ1-5
CDR3nt: TGTGCTAGCAGTTTCACCGGGACAGGGAGTTCGAGGCAGCCCCAGCATTTT
CDR3aa: CASSFTGTGSSRQPQHF

v_gene: TRBV6-5
abundance: once
d_gene: .
j_gene: TRBJ1-1
CDR3nt: TGTGCCAGCAGACGCAGTGCCACTGAAGCTTTCTTT
CDR3aa: CASRRSATEAFF

v_gene: TRBV11-3
abundance: .
d_gene: .
j_gene: TRBJ2-5
CDR3nt: TGTGCCAGCAGCTTAGGCTGGCAACAAGAGACCCAGTACTTC
CDR3aa: CASSLGWQQETQYF

v_gene: TRBV7-3
abundance: .
d_gene: TRBD2
j_gene: TRBJ2-7
CDR3nt: TGTGCCAGCAGCTTACAGCTATTAGCGGGGATTTTCTACGAGCAGTACTTC
CDR3aa: CASSLQLLAGIFYEQYF

v_gene: TRBV6-5
abundance: once
d_gene: .
j_gene: TRBJ2-7
CDR3nt: TGTGCCAGCAGTTACTCGAAAGGGGCTCGCACCTACGAGCAGTACTTC
CDR3aa: CASSYSKGARTYEQYF

v_gene: TRBV30
abundance: .
d_gene: .
j_gene: TRBJ1-2
CDR3nt: TGTGCCTGGAGTGTATTACCGGGGACTTATGGCTACACCTTC
CDR3aa: CAWSVLPGTYGYTF

v_gene: TRBV5-8
abundance: .
d_gene: TRBD2
j_gene: TRBJ2-1
CDR3nt: TGTGCCAGCAGCTTGGAGCGGCTAGCGGGAGGCAATGAGCAGTTCTTC
CDR3aa: CASSLERLAGGNEQFF

v_gene: TRBV28
abundance: .
d_gene: .
j_gene: TRBJ2-3
CDR3nt: TGTGCCAGCAGTTTTTCGAGGGAGGTAGATACGCAGTATTTT
CDR3aa: CASSFSREVDTQYF

v_gene: TRBV27
abundance: .
d_gene: .
j_gene: TRBJ1-2
CDR3nt: TGTGCCAGCAGTTTCATCCTTAGTGGCTACACCTTC
CDR3aa: CASSFILSGYTF

v_gene: TRBV30
abundance: few
d_gene: .
j_gene: TRBJ1-1
CDR3nt: TGTGCCTGGAGGCCCGGGGACACTGAAGCTTTCTTT
CDR3aa: CAWRPGDTEAFF